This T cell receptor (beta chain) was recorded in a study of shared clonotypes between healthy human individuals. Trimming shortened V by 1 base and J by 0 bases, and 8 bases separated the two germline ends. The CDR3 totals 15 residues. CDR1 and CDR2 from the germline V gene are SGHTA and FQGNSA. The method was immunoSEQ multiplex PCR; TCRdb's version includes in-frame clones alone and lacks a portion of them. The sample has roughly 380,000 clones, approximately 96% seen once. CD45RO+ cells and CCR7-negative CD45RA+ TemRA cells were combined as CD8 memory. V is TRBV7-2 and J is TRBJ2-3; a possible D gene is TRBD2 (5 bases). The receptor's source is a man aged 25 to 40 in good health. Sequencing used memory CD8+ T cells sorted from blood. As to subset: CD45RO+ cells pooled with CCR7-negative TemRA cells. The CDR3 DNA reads TGTGCCAGCAGCTTAGACGGCGGGAGCACAGATACGCAGTATTTT. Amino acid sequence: CASSLDGGSTDTQYF.